Listed here are 25 T cell receptor beta chains from one sample, sequenced in a study of monozygotic twins with inflammatory bowel disease. TCRdb reprocessed the 5' RACE reads and keeps a single row for each CDR3 protein, giving no DNA. In total, the table holds hundreds of thousands of distinct CDR3 sequences. Sequencing was carried out using blood. Receptor source: a human donor with ulcerative colitis or Crohn's disease, or a healthy co-twin of an affected twin (not recorded which).

The chain employs TRBV7-2 and TRBJ2-3; TCRdb's D gene call, TRBD2, goes unchecked for lack of DNA. Germline V CDR1 and CDR2: SGHTA, FQGNSA. This CDR3 has 15 residues. CDR3 region: CASSFFGGPTDTQYF.

V gene TRBV7-9 combines with J gene TRBJ2-7; TCRdb calls TRBD1, which cannot be checked without DNA. The CDR3 is made up of 17 amino acids. Germline V lookup: CDR1 SEHNR, CDR2 FQNEAQ (reference sequence). The CDR3 spells CASSLRTGTGRSYEQYF.

The gene calls are TRBV5-4 and TRBJ2-1; the TCRdb D gene call, TRBD2, has no DNA to confirm it. CDR1 is SGHNT and CDR2 is YYREEE in the germline V gene (reference sequence). This CDR3 is built from 15 residues. The CDR3 loop is CASSFSGRPLDEQFF.

The V and J genes are TRBV15 and TRBJ2-3; TCRdb picks TRBD1, but there is no DNA to check that call. This CDR3 is 15 amino acids long. Per germline, CDR1 LNHNV and CDR2 YYDKDF (reference sequence). CDR3 in amino acids: CATSRVSGATDTQYF.

The chain couples TRBV12-3 or TRBV12-4 to TRBJ2-3. This CDR3 region has 11 residues. CDR3 sequence reads: CASSFLNTQYF.

V gene TRBV7-3 combines with J gene TRBJ2-3; lacking DNA, the TRBD1 call made by TCRdb goes unchecked. The CDR3 loop spans 14 amino acids. Germline V CDR1 and CDR2: SGHTA, FQGTGA. CDR3 in amino acids: CASGDGTSTDTQYF.

The gene calls are TRBV4-1 and TRBJ1-5; TCRdb outputs TRBD1, but without DNA this stays unchecked. CDR1 and CDR2 from the germline V gene are MGHRA and YSYEKL. The CDR3 contains 18 residues. CDR3 in amino acids: CASSQANRAPGGNQPQHF.

The chain couples TRBV4-1 to TRBJ1-1; TCRdb picks TRBD1, but there is no DNA to check that call. CDR1 and CDR2 from the germline V gene are MGHRA and YSYEKL. CDR3 length equals 14 residues. CDR3 sequence reads: CASSPYRGNTEAFF.

The chain uses TRBV7-2 and TRBJ2-1; there is no DNA to check the TCRdb D call of TRBD2. The CDR3 has 15 amino acids. CDR1 and CDR2 (germline): SGHTA, FQGNSA. The CDR3 protein is CASSLLAGGMNEQFF.

This chain connects TRBV7-8 to TRBJ2-7. The CDR3 has 13 residues. Germline CDR1 is SGHVS and CDR2 is FQNEAQ. CDR3 amino acids: CASSYDLAYEQYF.

The gene calls are TRBV24-1 and TRBJ2-3; the D call of TRBD2 rests on TCRdb alone, since no DNA is present to check it. The CDR3 contains 15 residues. Germline CDR1 and CDR2: KGHDR and SFDVKD. This CDR3 is CATSEPSGGTDTQYF.

V and J are TRBV29-1 and TRBJ2-1; the TCRdb D gene call, TRBD1, has no DNA to confirm it. This CDR3 is 12 amino acids long. Looked up from germline, CDR1 is SQVTM and CDR2 is ANQGSEA. CDR3 sequence reads: CSAGTGNNEQFF.

This chain uses TRBV5-1 with TRBJ2-1. Germline V gene data show CDR1 as SGHRS and CDR2 as YFSETQ. The length of the CDR3 is 15 residues. The CDR3 reads CASSLRPMLNNEQFF. Full variable domain (remainder filled in from reference TRBV5-1 and TRBJ2-1): KAGVTQTPRYLIKTRGQQVTLSCSPISGHRSVSWYQQTPGQGLQFLFEYFSETQRNKGNFPGRFSGRQFSNSRSEMNVSTLELGDSALYLCASSLRPMLNNEQFFGPGTRLTVL.

This chain joins TRBV30 and TRBJ2-4; TCRdb outputs TRBD2, but without DNA this stays unchecked. The CDR3 is made up of 15 amino acids. Looked up from germline, CDR1 is GTSNPN and CDR2 is SVGIG (reference sequence). The CDR3: CAWSVSGVDKNIQYF.

The rearrangement uses TRBV7-8 and TRBJ2-1; there is no DNA to check the TCRdb D call of TRBD1. This CDR3 spans 16 amino acids. The germline V gene has CDR1 SGHVS and CDR2 FQNEAQ. The CDR3 region is CASSSLDRDYYNEQFF.

The genes are TRBV19 and TRBJ2-2; the TCRdb call, TRBD2, lacks DNA for checking. The CDR3 is 17 amino acids. CDR1 is LNHDA and CDR2 is SQIVND in the germline V gene (reference sequence). The CDR3: CASSVLGGGSITGELFF.

The chain employs TRBV20-1 and TRBJ1-5; without DNA, the TCRdb call of TRBD1 cannot be checked. The germline CDR1 and CDR2 sequences are DFQATT and SNEGSKA (reference sequence). The CDR3 runs to 13 residues. CDR3 sequence: CSARRGVDQPQHF.

The chain couples TRBV28 to TRBJ2-1; TCRdb proposes TRBD2, but this gene call is untestable without DNA. The CDR3 totals 14 residues. Germline CDR1 MDHEN, CDR2 SYDVKM. The CDR3 here is CASVAGGTYNEQFF. The variable domain in full, completed from reference TRBV28 and TRBJ2-1, reads DVKVTQSSRYLVKRTGEKVFLECVQDMDHENMFWYRQDPGLGLRLIYFSYDVKMKEKGDIPEGYSVSREKKERFSLILESASTNQTSMYLCASVAGGTYNEQFFGPGTRLTVL.

The chain recombines TRBV20-1 with TRBJ2-1; as DNA is missing, the TRBD1 call by TCRdb cannot be tested. The V gene's germline CDR1 is DFQATT and CDR2 SNEGSKA (reference sequence). The CDR3 is 13 residues long. Here the CDR3 reads CSARDMEGDEQFF.

The chain recombines TRBV5-8 with TRBJ1-5; TCRdb's assignment of TRBD1 cannot be checked, as there is no DNA. The CDR3 has 17 amino acids. Looked up from germline, CDR1 is SGHTS and CDR2 is YDEGEE. The CDR3 here is CASSLHLDDSLNQPQHF.

The chain employs TRBV7-8 and TRBJ2-1; TCRdb designates TRBD2, a call that cannot be tested without DNA. Per the germline V gene, CDR1 is SGHVS and CDR2 is FQNEAQ. The CDR3 is 17 amino acids. CDR3 sequence: CASSPDPPGQSYNEQFF. The whole variable domain, remainder taken from reference TRBV7-8 and TRBJ2-1, is GAGVSQSPRYKVAKRGQDVALRCDPISGHVSLFWYQQALGQGPEFLTYFQNEAQLDKSGLPSDRFFAERPEGSVSTLKIQRTQQEDSAVYLCASSPDPPGQSYNEQFFGPGTRLTVL.

The chain carries TRBV19 and TRBJ2-6. This CDR3 is built from 14 residues. Germline V gives CDR1 LNHDA, CDR2 SQIVND (reference sequence). CDR3 sequence: CASREVSGANVLTF.

The CDR3 protein is CASSKVLAGPMNTEAFF. This chain links TRBV21-1 with TRBJ1-1. TRBV21-1 is an annotated pseudogene. The CDR3 contains 17 residues.

The chain combines TRBV6-1 with TRBJ2-5; the TCRdb call, TRBD2, lacks DNA for checking. The CDR3 is 16 residues long. Germline CDR1 MNHNS, CDR2 SASEGT. CDR3 region: CASSLLAGGSGETQYF.

The rearrangement uses TRBV5-1 and TRBJ2-5; TCRdb names TRBD2, which stays unverified in the absence of DNA. The CDR3 has 15 amino acids. The germline V gene has CDR1 SGHRS and CDR2 YFSETQ. CDR3 residues: CASSLRSSGQETQYF.